This is a list of T cell receptor beta chains from one sample in a study of blood T cells in healthy people across ages. MiXCR, run by TCRdb on the 5' RACE reads, gives a single entry per CDR3 protein. Of roughly 930,000 distinct CDR3 sequences in the sample, around 48% are singletons; the top ten hold roughly 13%. Sequenced: blood. Receptor source: a man aged 30 to 39 in good health. The CDR3 runs from the conserved cysteine through the conserved F or W. A D gene is named only where the DNA matches it firmly. Not every row has a clone size; where given, it reads once, few, many or a size class.

v_call	clone_size	d_call	cdr3_length	j_call	cdr3_nt	cdr3_aa
TRBV4-1	.	TRBD2	14	TRBJ2-1	TGCACCATATCGGTTAGCGGGCCCTACAATGAGCAGTTCTTC	CTISVSGPYNEQFF
TRBV15	.	.	13	TRBJ1-5	TGTGCCACCAGCAGATATCCCGGCCGACCCCAGCATTTT	CATSRYPGRPQHF
TRBV6-5	.	.	14	TRBJ1-4	TGTGCCAGCAGTGACGGGGGAAGCGGTGAAAAACTGTTTTTT	CASSDGGSGEKLFF
TRBV7-2	.	.	11	TRBJ1-2	TGTGCCAGCGGGACTTACTATGGCTACACCTTC	CASGTYYGYTF
TRBV4-1	.	.	15	TRBJ2-7	TGCGCCAGCAGCCAAGTAGCCCAGGGCGCCTACGAGCAGTACTTC	CASSQVAQGAYEQYF
TRBV12-3/TRBV12-4	.	.	12	TRBJ2-3	TGTGCCAGCAGACTCAACCCAGATACGCAGTATTTT	CASRLNPDTQYF
TRBV6-5	.	.	14	TRBJ1-5	TGTGCCAGCAGCCGGAGTATCAGCAATCAGCCCCAGCATTTT	CASSRSISNQPQHF
TRBV6-1	few	TRBD2	19	TRBJ2-3	TGTGCCAGCAGTCCTCCCGGGGGGGGCCGCCTACTTAGCACAGATACGCAGTATTTT	CASSPPGGGRLLSTDTQYF
TRBV7-8	.	TRBD2	17	TRBJ2-1	TGTGCCAGCAGCTGGGAGCCGGGACTAGTGGGGAACAATGAGCAGTTCTTC	CASSWEPGLVGNNEQFF
TRBV18	.	.	16	TRBJ2-4	TGTGCCAGCTCACCGCCGTGGGGATCGGCCAAAAACATTCAGTACTTC	CASSPPWGSAKNIQYF
TRBV15	.	.	12	TRBJ1-2	TGTGCCACCAGCCCCTACGCTGGTGGCTACACCTTC	CATSPYAGGYTF
TRBV7-2	.	.	17	TRBJ1-5	TGTGCCAGCAGCCCAACAGTACCCCTCGAAAGCAATCAGCCCCAGCATTTT	CASSPTVPLESNQPQHF
TRBV20-1	.	.	14	TRBJ2-3	TGCAGTGCTAGTTTCGGGGGAAACACAGATACGCAGTATTTT	CSASFGGNTDTQYF
TRBV25-1	.	.	11	TRBJ2-5	TGTGCCAGCAGGGGGGTGGAGACCCAGTACTTC	CASRGVETQYF
TRBV6-5	.	.	15	TRBJ1-1	TGTGCCAGCAGTTATTTTAGGCCGTCGAACACTGAAGCTTTCTTT	CASSYFRPSNTEAFF
TRBV5-6	few	.	14	TRBJ2-7	TGTGCCAGCAGCGGTGCGCTGGGATCCTACGAGCAGTACTTC	CASSGALGSYEQYF
TRBV27	few	TRBD1	14	TRBJ2-4	TGTGCCAGCGGACAATCTATAGGGGACAGCGTTCAGTACTTC	CASGQSIGDSVQYF
TRBV2	.	.	14	TRBJ2-7	TGTGCCAGCAGTGACGCGACAGCCTCCTACGAGCAGTACTTC	CASSDATASYEQYF
TRBV20-1	.	.	13	TRBJ2-1	TGCAGTGCTAGAACTGGGTTGGGGAATGAGCAGTTCTTC	CSARTGLGNEQFF
TRBV7-2	.	.	14	TRBJ2-7	TGTGCCAGCAGCCCCGGCTCTACGCCGGGCGAGCAGTACTTC	CASSPGSTPGEQYF
TRBV10-3	many	TRBD1	15	TRBJ2-1	TGTGCCATCCGAGGACAGGGAAGCTCCTACAATGAGCAGTTCTTC	CAIRGQGSSYNEQFF
TRBV4-2	few	.	13	TRBJ2-1	TGTGCCAGCAGCCAGGGGTCGAAGGGGGAGCAGTTCTTC	CASSQGSKGEQFF
TRBV7-2	few	TRBD2	16	TRBJ2-3	TGTGCCAGCAGCTTAGTGCTAGCGGGGGCGCGGGATACGCAGTATTTT	CASSLVLAGARDTQYF